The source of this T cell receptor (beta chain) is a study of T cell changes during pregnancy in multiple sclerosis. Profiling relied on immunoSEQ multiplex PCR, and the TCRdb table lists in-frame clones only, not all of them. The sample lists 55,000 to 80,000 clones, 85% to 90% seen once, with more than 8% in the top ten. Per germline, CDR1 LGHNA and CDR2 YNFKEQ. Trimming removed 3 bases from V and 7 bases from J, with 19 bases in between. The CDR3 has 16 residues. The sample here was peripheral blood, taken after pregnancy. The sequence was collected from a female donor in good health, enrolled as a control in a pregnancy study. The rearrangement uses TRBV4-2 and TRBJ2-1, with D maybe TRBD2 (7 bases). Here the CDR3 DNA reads TGTGCCAGCAGCCAGGCCGGGGGGCCCGGTGGTAATGAGCAGTTCTTC. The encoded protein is CASSQAGGPGGNEQFF.